Each of the 32 T cell receptor beta chains below was sequenced from the same sample in a study of blood T cell repertoires in COVID-19. Sequencing was performed with immunoSEQ multiplex PCR; in TCRdb, only in-frame clones are kept and a portion is missing. The table lists tens of thousands of clones, around 80% of them singletons. Sequenced: peripheral blood. The receptor source for this set is a woman of 80 years or more with acute or convalescent COVID-19.

This clone was seen more than once but under ten times. The chain employs TRBV5-6 and TRBJ1-2, with 7 positions matching TRBD1. This CDR3 has 14 residues. The V gene end was trimmed by 4 bases and the J gene end by 3 bases; junction bases not matched to a gene: 6. From germline, CDR1 is SGHDT and CDR2 YYEEEE. The CDR3 here is CASSVQGPDYGYTF. Here the CDR3 DNA reads TGTGCCAGCAGCGTACAGGGGCCGGACTATGGCTACACCTTC.

The chain links TRBV5-8 to TRBJ1-1, with a weak D call TRBD1 (6 bases). Germline CDR1 SGHTS, CDR2 YDEGEE. The ends were cut back, 3 bases at V and 6 bases at J, with 15 bases in the middle. The CDR3 runs 14 residues. CDR3 in DNA: TGTGCCAGCAGCTCCTATACCCGGACAGCTGAAGCTTTCTTT. This translates into CASSSYTRTAEAFF.

This chain uses TRBV6-5 with TRBJ1-1, with D possibly being TRBD1 (6 bases). This CDR3 region has 14 residues. Germline V gene data show CDR1 as MNHEY and CDR2 as SVGAGI. The V and J ends lost 6 bases and 5 bases respectively, with 16 bases between them. The CDR3 sequence is CASRMGGRVTEAFF. In DNA form, the CDR3 reads TGTGCCAGCAGGATGGGGGGGCGGGTGACTGAAGCTTTCTTT.

This chain joins TRBV6-5 and TRBJ2-2; 11 nucleotides agree with TRBD1. CDR3 size: 14 residues. CDR1 and CDR2 from the germline V gene are MNHEY and SVGAGI. The J segment lost 6 bases and the V segment lost 6 bases, leaving 3 bases of the junction unmatched. The CDR3 sequence is CASSWDRGAGELFF. CDR3 coding DNA: TGTGCCAGCAGCTGGGACAGGGGGGCCGGGGAGCTGTTTTTT.

The rearrangement links TRBV11-2 to TRBJ2-1; 11 bases are a match to TRBD1. The CDR3 has 15 amino acids. The J segment lost 4 bases and the V segment lost 8 bases, leaving 7 bases of the junction unmatched. Looked up from germline, CDR1 is SGHAT and CDR2 is FQNNGV. CDR3 DNA sequence: TGTGCCAGCTCCGCCGGGACAGGGGGGTACAATGAGCAGTTCTTC. Translation: CASSAGTGGYNEQFF.

This chain connects TRBV7-8 to TRBJ2-1; 10 bases align to TRBD2. Germline V gene sequence: CDR1 SGHVS, CDR2 FQNEAQ. Trimming took 5 bases from V and 7 from J; bases not matched to a gene: 8. The CDR3 has 15 amino acids. The CDR3 reads CASSRTSGGGNEQFF. The CDR3 DNA follows: TGTGCCAGCAGCAGGACTAGCGGTGGGGGGAATGAGCAGTTCTTC.

V usage is TRBV5-4 and J usage is TRBJ2-2, with D possibly TRBD1 on 5 matching bases. The CDR3 loop spans 15 amino acids. V was clipped by 1 base and J by 7 bases, with 14 bases between them. The germline CDR1 and CDR2 sequences are SGHNT and YYREEE (reference sequence). The CDR3 nucleotides are TGTGCCAGCAGCTTGACACTACTTGACAGCGGGGAGCTGTTTTTT. Its translation is CASSLTLLDSGELFF.

The chain combines TRBV24-1 with TRBJ2-2; no definite D call. The germline V gene encodes CDR1 KGHDR and CDR2 SFDVKD. V lost 0 bases, J lost 7 bases, and 8 bases lay in between. CDR3 length: 14 amino acids. For the CDR3, the DNA is TGTGCCACCAGTGATTTGAAATCCTACGGGGAGCTGTTTTTT. Protein product: CATSDLKSYGELFF.

The chain has TRBV5-1 and TRBJ1-1; 9 nucleotides agree with TRBD1. This CDR3 is 15 amino acids long. Germline V gives CDR1 SGHRS, CDR2 YFSETQ. V gave up 0 bases and J gave up 8 bases; unmatched junction bases: 8. DNA of the CDR3: TGCGCCAGCAGCTTGGCCGCTGGACAGGGGCAGGAAGCTTTCTTT. Protein product: CASSLAAGQGQEAFF.

In the case of this clone: Compared with germline, one end of the junction differs, possibly owing to a read error. The CDR3 spells CASSPRNSGITIYF. Written as DNA, the CDR3 is TGTGCCAGCTCACCCCGGAACAGTGGAATCACCATATATTTT. V gene TRBV18 combines with J gene TRBJ1-3, with no clear D. In germline, CDR1 is KGHSH, CDR2 LQKENI. The CDR3 is made up of 14 amino acids.

The chain has TRBV5-1 and TRBJ1-5; D is perhaps TRBD1 (5 bases). V gave up 0 bases and J gave up 3 bases, with 10 bases separating them. The CDR3 totals 15 residues. Germline-derived CDR1 and CDR2 are SGHRS and YFSETQ. The CDR3 loop reads CASSLAGGDNQPQHF. Here the CDR3 DNA reads TGCGCCAGCAGCTTGGCCGGGGGGGACAATCAGCCCCAGCATTTT.

This clone was detected only once. The chain has TRBV19 and TRBJ1-1; maybe TRBD1 (5 bases). Trimming shortened V by 8 bases and J by 7 bases, and 17 bases separated the two germline ends. The germline CDR1 and CDR2 sequences are LNHDA and SQIVND (reference sequence). The CDR3 consists of 13 residues. CDR3 sequence: CASGDSGRVEAFF. CDR3 coding DNA: TGTGCCAGTGGAGACTCAGGCAGGGTTGAAGCTTTCTTT. Supplemented by reference TRBV19 and TRBJ1-1, the full variable domain reads DGGITQSPKYLFRKEGQNVTLSCEQNLNHDAMYWYRQDPGQGLRLIYYSQIVNDFQKGDIAEGYSVSREKKESFPLTVTSAQKNPTAFYLCASGDSGRVEAFFGQGTRLTVV.

The sample holds a few counts of this clone. The chain uses TRBV6-5 and TRBJ1-5; 8 positions match TRBD1. CDR1 is MNHEY, CDR2 SVGAGI, per germline. With V trimmed by 7 bases and J by 2 bases, 7 bases remained unmatched. The CDR3 has 15 amino acids. This CDR3 is CASKSSDRGNQPQHF. The CDR3 region has the DNA TGTGCCAGCAAATCGTCGGACAGGGGCAATCAGCCCCAGCATTTT.

This chain uses TRBV11-2 with TRBJ1-1; possible D gene TRBD1, 6 bases. The V end lost 4 bases, the J end lost 1 base, and 16 bases lay between the germline ends. The length of the CDR3 is 16 residues. CDR1 SGHAT and CDR2 FQNNGV come from the germline V gene. CDR3 DNA: TGTGCCAGCAGCTCCCGACCGACAGGAACGAACACTGAAGCTTTCTTT. Translating gives CASSSRPTGTNTEAFF.

This rearrangement joins TRBV7-2 to TRBJ1-5; the D is unclear. The CDR3 contains 15 residues. Trimming took 5 bases from V and 6 from J, leaving 17 bases between them. Germline V gene lookup returns CDR1 SGHTA and CDR2 FQGNSA. CDR3 in DNA: TGTGCCAGCAGCAACAAGGAGTACGAGGGTCAGCCCCAGCATTTT. This gives the protein CASSNKEYEGQPQHF.

CDR3 sequence (DNA): TGTGCCAGCAGTTTAGCCGAGAGAGATGAGCAGTTCTTC. This encodes CASSLAERDEQFF. The chain is built from TRBV5-5 and TRBJ2-1, with unresolved D. Trimming removed 5 bases at V and 8 bases at J, with 14 bases between. The germline V gene encodes CDR1 SGHKS and CDR2 YYEKEE (reference sequence). The CDR3 has 13 residues.

This chain links TRBV6-2 or TRBV6-3 with TRBJ2-3, with TRBD2 matching 10 bases. V lost 5 bases to trimming and J lost 2 bases; unmatched junction nucleotides: 10. CDR1 is MNHEY, CDR2 SVGEGT, per germline. The CDR3 is 17 amino acids. CDR3 in amino acids: CASSPLILAGFTDTQYF. CDR3 nucleotide sequence: TGTGCCAGCAGTCCCCTGATACTAGCGGGGTTCACAGATACGCAGTATTTT.

The chain employs TRBV5-6 and TRBJ2-5; 7 bases map to TRBD1. The CDR3 sequence is 14 residues long. Trimming removed 1 base from V and 5 bases from J; junction bases left unmatched: 5. From germline, CDR1 is SGHDT and CDR2 YYEEEE. The CDR3 DNA sequence: TGTGCCAGCAGCTTGATGAGGGGGCTGGAGACCCAGTACTTC. This sequence encodes CASSLMRGLETQYF.

This chain uses TRBV28 with TRBJ1-5; 7 bases are shared with TRBD1. V lost 2 bases, J lost 1 base, and 5 bases stayed unmatched. Germline V gene lookup returns CDR1 MDHEN and CDR2 SYDVKM. The CDR3 spans 16 residues. The CDR3 is CASSLTLGQSNQPQHF. The DNA of the CDR3 is TGTGCCAGCAGTTTAACGTTGGGACAGAGCAATCAGCCCCAGCATTTT.

This chain connects TRBV5-8 to TRBJ2-7; 13 bases align to TRBD2. V was pared by 2 bases and J by 7 bases, with 6 bases of the junction left unmatched. Germline CDR1 SGHTS, CDR2 YDEGEE. This CDR3 is 15 amino acids long. The CDR3 loop reads CASSLLAGGLGEQYF. The CDR3 bases are TGTGCCAGCAGCTTACTAGCGGGGGGGCTCGGGGAGCAGTACTTC.

The rearrangement uses TRBV7-9 and TRBJ1-1; no clear D. The CDR3 sequence is 14 residues long. From germline, CDR1 is SEHNR and CDR2 FQNEAQ (reference sequence). With 4 bases removed from V and 1 base from J, the gap between germline ends came to 10 bases. The CDR3 spells CASSYTVGNTEAFF. CDR3 nucleotides: TGTGCCAGCAGCTATACAGTGGGGAACACTGAAGCTTTCTTT.

V gene TRBV2 combines with J gene TRBJ2-3; TRBD1 matches at 10 bases. CDR1 is SNHLY and CDR2 is FYNNEI in the germline V gene. The CDR3 totals 17 residues. Losses at the gene ends were 9 bases for V and 2 bases for J; bases not matched to a gene: 14. CDR3 amino acids: CARTGTGAPKYTDTQYF. The CDR3 DNA reads TGTGCCAGAACCGGGACAGGGGCCCCTAAATACACAGATACGCAGTATTTT.

This clone was counted once. The chain has TRBV5-5 and TRBJ2-7, with D possibly being TRBD1 (5 bases). The CDR3 loop spans 14 amino acids. Germline V lookup: CDR1 SGHKS, CDR2 YYEKEE (reference sequence). V lost 4 bases and J 3 bases, leaving 14 bases between the germline ends. The CDR3, as DNA: TGTGCCAGCAGCCTCTACAGGAACCTCTACGAGCAGTACTTC. Encoded protein: CASSLYRNLYEQYF.

The chain has TRBV19 and TRBJ1-2; tentative D call: TRBD1 (5 bases). V was trimmed by 6 bases and J by 9 bases, leaving 23 bases between them. Germline-derived CDR1 and CDR2 are LNHDA and SQIVND (reference sequence). The CDR3 runs to 15 residues. The CDR3 is CASRALQGFEESYTF. The CDR3 DNA follows: TGTGCCAGTAGAGCTCTCCAGGGTTTCGAGGAGAGCTACACCTTC.

The rearrangement links TRBV12-3 or TRBV12-4 to TRBJ1-1, with a tentative D call TRBD1 (5 bases). The CDR3 length is 12 residues. V was trimmed by 4 bases and J by 9 bases, leaving 12 bases between them. The CDR3 nucleotides are TGTGCCAGCAGTTCCGGACAAACTCAAGCTTTCTTT. Translation gives CASSSGQTQAFF.

This clone was detected only a few times. The chain carries TRBV5-1 and TRBJ2-3; TRBD2 is a possible D gene (5 bases). V lost 7 bases, J lost 5 bases, and 14 bases lay in between. The CDR3 length is 13 residues. Per the germline V gene, CDR1 is SGHRS and CDR2 is YFSETQ. The CDR3 region is CASGERAEDTQYF. The CDR3 DNA sequence: TGCGCCAGCGGAGAGCGAGCGGAAGATACGCAGTATTTT.

The rearrangement joins TRBV13 to TRBJ2-1; TRBD2 agrees at 7 bases. V gave up 3 bases and J gave up 7 bases; unmatched junction bases: 18. This CDR3 is 18 amino acids long. CDR1 PRHDT and CDR2 FYEKMQ come from the germline V gene (reference sequence). CDR3 amino acids: CASSLKGLRGSRGNEQFF. The CDR3 nucleotides are TGTGCCAGCAGCTTGAAGGGACTTAGGGGCTCGCGGGGGAATGAGCAGTTCTTC.

This chain uses TRBV4-1 with TRBJ2-3; TRBD2 matches 11 bases. The J segment lost 0 bases and the V segment lost 6 bases, leaving 5 bases of the junction unmatched. This CDR3 contains 16 residues. CDR1 and CDR2 from the germline V gene are MGHRA and YSYEKL. The DNA for the CDR3 is TGCGCCAGCAGGCTTCGGACTAGCGGGAGCACAGATACGCAGTATTTT. This sequence encodes CASRLRTSGSTDTQYF.

The rearrangement joins TRBV29-1 to TRBJ2-5; 9 bases are shared with TRBD1. The germline gives CDR1 SQVTM, CDR2 ANQGSEA. Losses at the gene ends were 8 bases for V and 8 bases for J; bases not matched to a gene: 9. This CDR3 has 12 residues. CDR3 residues: CSTRTGDTTQYF. CDR3 in DNA: TGCAGCACCCGGACAGGGGATACAACCCAGTACTTC. Combining the CDR3 with reference TRBV29-1 and TRBJ2-5 gives the whole variable domain SAVISQKPSRDICQRGTSLTIQCQVDSQVTMMFWYRQQPGQSLTLIATANQGSEATYESGFVIDKFPISRPNLTFSTLTVSNMSPEDSSIYLCSTRTGDTTQYFGPGTRLLVL.

The DNA for the CDR3 is TGTGCCAGCAGCCCTAGCACAGATACGCAGTATTTT. Translated, it gives CASSPSTDTQYF. This chain uses TRBV9 with TRBJ2-3; D not resolved. V was shortened by 4 bases and J by 0 bases, with 3 bases between the two germline ends. The CDR3 is 12 amino acids. Germline CDR1 reads SGDLS; CDR2 reads YYNGEE.

The chain combines TRBV4-2 with TRBJ2-7; a possible D gene is TRBD1 (5 bases). Trimming cost V 1 base and J 0 bases, with 19 bases left between them. The CDR3 contains 18 residues. The germline V gene has CDR1 LGHNA and CDR2 YNFKEQ. The chain's CDR3 is CASSQVAFSGAPSYEQYF. The CDR3 DNA is TGTGCCAGCAGCCAAGTGGCATTCAGTGGGGCACCCTCCTACGAGCAGTACTTC.

The V and J genes are TRBV6-6 and TRBJ1-6, with D possibly being TRBD1 (6 bases). The V end was cut by 5 bases, the J end by 10 bases, with 18 bases between. Germline values: CDR1 MNHNY, CDR2 SVGAGI (reference sequence). The CDR3 extends over 15 amino acids. The CDR3 bases are TGTGCCAGCAGTGCAACAGGTGGACAGAGCTCACCCCTCCACTTT. It codes for CASSATGGQSSPLHF.